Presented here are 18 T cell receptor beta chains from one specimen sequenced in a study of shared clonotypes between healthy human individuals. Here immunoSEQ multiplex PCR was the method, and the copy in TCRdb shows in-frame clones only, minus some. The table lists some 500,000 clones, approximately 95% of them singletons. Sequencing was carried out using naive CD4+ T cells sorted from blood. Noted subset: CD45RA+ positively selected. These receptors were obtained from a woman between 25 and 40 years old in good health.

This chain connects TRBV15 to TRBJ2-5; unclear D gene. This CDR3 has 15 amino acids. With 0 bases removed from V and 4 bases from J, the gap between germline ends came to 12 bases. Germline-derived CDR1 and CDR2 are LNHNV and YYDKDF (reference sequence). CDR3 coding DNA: TGTGCCACCAGCAGAGATCGAGGCGTCCGAGAGACCCAGTACTTC. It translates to CATSRDRGVRETQYF.

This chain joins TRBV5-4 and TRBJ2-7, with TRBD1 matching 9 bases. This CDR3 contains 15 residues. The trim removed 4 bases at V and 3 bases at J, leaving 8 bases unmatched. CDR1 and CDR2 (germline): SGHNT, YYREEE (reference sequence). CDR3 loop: CASSQGDREYYEQYF. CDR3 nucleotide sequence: TGTGCCAGCAGCCAAGGGGACAGGGAGTACTACGAGCAGTACTTC. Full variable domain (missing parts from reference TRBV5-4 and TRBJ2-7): ETGVTQSPTHLIKTRGQQVTLRCSSQSGHNTVSWYQQALGQGPQFIFQYYREEENGRGNFPPRFSGLQFPNYSSELNVNALELDDSALYLCASSQGDREYYEQYFGPGTRLTVT.

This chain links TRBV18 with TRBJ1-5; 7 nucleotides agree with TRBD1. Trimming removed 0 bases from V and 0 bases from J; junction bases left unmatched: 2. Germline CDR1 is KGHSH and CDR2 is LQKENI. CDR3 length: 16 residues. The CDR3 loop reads CASSPPRGLSNQPQHF. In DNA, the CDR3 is TGTGCCAGCTCACCACCTAGGGGGCTTAGCAATCAGCCCCAGCATTTT.

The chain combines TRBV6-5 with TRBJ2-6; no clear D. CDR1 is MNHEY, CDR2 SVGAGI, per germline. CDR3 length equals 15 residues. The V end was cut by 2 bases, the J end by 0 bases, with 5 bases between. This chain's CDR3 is CASSYVGSGANVLTF. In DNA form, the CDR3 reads TGTGCCAGCAGTTACGTCGGCTCTGGGGCCAACGTCCTGACTTTC.

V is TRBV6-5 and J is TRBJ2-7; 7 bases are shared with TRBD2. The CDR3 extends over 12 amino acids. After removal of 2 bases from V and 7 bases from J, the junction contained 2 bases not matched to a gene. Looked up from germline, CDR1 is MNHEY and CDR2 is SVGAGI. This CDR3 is CASSYRGREQYF. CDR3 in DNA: TGTGCCAGCAGTTACCGCGGGAGAGAGCAGTACTTC.

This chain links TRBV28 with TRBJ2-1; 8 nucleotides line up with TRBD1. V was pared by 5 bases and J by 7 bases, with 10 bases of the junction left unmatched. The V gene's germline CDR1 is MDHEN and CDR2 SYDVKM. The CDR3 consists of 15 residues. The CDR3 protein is CASSKTGVRSNEQFF. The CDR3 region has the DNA TGTGCCAGCAGTAAGACAGGGGTACGCAGTAATGAGCAGTTCTTC.

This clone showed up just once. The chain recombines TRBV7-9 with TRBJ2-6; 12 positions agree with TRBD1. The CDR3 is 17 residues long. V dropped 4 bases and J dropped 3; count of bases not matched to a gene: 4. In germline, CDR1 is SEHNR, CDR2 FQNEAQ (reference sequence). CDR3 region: CASSWDRGRLGANVLTF. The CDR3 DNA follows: TGTGCCAGCAGCTGGGACAGGGGGCGTCTTGGGGCCAACGTCCTGACTTTC.

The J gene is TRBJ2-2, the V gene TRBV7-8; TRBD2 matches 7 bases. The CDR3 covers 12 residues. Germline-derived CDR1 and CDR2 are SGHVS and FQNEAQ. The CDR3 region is CVAGVRTGELFF. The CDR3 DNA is TGTGTCGCGGGAGTTCGGACCGGGGAGCTGTTTTTT.

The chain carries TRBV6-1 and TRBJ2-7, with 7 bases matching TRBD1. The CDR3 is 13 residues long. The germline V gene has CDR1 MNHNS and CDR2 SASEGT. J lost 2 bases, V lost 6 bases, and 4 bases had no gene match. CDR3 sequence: CASSRDRTYEQYF. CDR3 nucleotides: TGTGCCAGCAGCCGGGACAGAACCTACGAGCAGTACTTC.

The CDR3 sequence is CASQLTGANYEQYF. CDR3 nucleotides: TGTGCCAGCCAGCTGACAGGGGCGAACTACGAGCAGTACTTC. The chain joins TRBV6-1 to TRBJ2-7, with 8 nucleotides matching TRBD1. There are 14 residues in the CDR3. The trim removed 8 bases at V and 3 bases at J, leaving 9 bases unmatched. Germline CDR1 reads MNHNS; CDR2 reads SASEGT.

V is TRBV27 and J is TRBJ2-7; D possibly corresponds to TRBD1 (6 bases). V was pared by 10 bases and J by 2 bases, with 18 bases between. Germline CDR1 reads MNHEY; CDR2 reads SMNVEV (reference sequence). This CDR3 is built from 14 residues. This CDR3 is CATMRGQKAYEQYF. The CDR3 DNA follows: TGTGCCACCATGCGCGGACAGAAAGCCTACGAGCAGTACTTC.

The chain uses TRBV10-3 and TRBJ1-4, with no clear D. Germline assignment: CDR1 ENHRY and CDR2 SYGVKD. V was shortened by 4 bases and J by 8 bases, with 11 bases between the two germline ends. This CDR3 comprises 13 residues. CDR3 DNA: TGTGCCATCAGTGTGACGGTGGGCGAAAAACTGTTTTTT. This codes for CAISVTVGEKLFF.

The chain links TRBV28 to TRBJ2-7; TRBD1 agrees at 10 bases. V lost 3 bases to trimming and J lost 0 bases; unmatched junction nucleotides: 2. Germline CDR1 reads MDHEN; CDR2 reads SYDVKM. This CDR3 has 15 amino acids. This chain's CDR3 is CASSLTGGNSYEQYF. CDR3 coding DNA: TGTGCCAGCAGTTTGACAGGGGGCAACTCCTACGAGCAGTACTTC.

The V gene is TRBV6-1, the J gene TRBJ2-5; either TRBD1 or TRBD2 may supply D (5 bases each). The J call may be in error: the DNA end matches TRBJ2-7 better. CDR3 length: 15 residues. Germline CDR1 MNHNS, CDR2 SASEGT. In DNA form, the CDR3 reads TGTGCCAGCAGTGAAAGGGCAGGGAGCTCCTACGAGCAGTACTTC. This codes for CASSERAGSSYEQYF.

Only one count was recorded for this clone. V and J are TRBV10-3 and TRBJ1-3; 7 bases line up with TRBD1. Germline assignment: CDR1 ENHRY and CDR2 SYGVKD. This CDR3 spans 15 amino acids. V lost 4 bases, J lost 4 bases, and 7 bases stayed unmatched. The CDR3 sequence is CAISGDRVAGNTIYF. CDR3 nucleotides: TGTGCCATCAGTGGTGACAGGGTTGCCGGAAACACCATATATTTT.

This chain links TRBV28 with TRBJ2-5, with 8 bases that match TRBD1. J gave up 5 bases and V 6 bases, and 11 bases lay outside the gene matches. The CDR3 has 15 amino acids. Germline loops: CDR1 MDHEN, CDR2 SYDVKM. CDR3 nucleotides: TGTGCCAGCAGGGGGGGATGGACAGGGCGGGAGACCCAGTACTTC. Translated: CASRGGWTGRETQYF.

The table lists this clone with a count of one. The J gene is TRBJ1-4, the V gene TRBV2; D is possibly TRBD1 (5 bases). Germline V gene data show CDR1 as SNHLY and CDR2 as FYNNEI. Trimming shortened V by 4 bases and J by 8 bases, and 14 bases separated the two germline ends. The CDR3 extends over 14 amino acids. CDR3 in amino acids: CASSVRQPPEKLFF. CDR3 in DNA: TGTGCCAGCAGTGTTAGACAGCCGCCCGAAAAACTGTTTTTT. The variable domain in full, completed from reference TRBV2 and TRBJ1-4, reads EPEVTQTPSHQVTQMGQEVILRCVPISNHLYFYWYRQILGQKVEFLVSFYNNEISEKSEIFDDQFSVERPDGSNFTLKIRSTKLEDSAMYFCASSVRQPPEKLFFGSGTQLSVL.

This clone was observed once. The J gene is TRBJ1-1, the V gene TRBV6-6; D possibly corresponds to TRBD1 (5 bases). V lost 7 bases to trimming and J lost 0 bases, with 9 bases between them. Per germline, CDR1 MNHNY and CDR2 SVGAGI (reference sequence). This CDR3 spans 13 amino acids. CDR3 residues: CASNQGLNTEAFF. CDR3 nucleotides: TGTGCCAGCAATCAGGGTCTGAACACTGAAGCTTTCTTT.